This entry describes one T cell receptor beta chain. What it recognizes is unknown. Trimming removed 4 bases from V and 2 bases from J; junction bases left unmatched: 5. Germline-derived CDR1 and CDR2 are MNHEY and SVGAGI. CDR3 size: 14 residues. TCRdb itself ran the 5' RACE reads through MiXCR, one entry per CDR3 protein. The sample consists of 85,000 to 100,000 distinct CDR3 sequences, under 7% of them appearing once. The data were taken from a study of T cells after yellow fever vaccination. Broader study findings: The presence of abundant clonotypes contaminating from the bulk population was possible in FACS-sorted repertoires. Most primary-vaccination clones reappeared after the booster (approximately 95% CD4, roughly 88% CD8).

The rearrangement links TRBV6-5 to TRBJ2-7; 7 nucleotides agree with TRBD1. Sequenced material: CD8+ T cells sorted from PBMCs, taken 10 days after the yellow fever booster vaccination. This receptor was obtained from a young man who received the YFV17D yellow fever vaccine. The DNA of the CDR3 is TGTGCCAGCAGTTCAGGGGGAAGGGCCTACGAGCAGTACTTC. Its translation is CASSSGGRAYEQYF.